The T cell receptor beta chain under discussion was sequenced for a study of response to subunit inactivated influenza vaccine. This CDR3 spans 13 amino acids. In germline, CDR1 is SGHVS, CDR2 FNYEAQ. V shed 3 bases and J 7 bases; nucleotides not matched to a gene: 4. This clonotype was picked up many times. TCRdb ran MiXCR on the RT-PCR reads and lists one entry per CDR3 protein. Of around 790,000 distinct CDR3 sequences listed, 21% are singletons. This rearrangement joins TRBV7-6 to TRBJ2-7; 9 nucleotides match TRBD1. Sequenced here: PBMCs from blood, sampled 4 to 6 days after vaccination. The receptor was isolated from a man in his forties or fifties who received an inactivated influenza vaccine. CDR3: CASSFTGGREQYF. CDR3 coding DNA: TGTGCCAGCAGCTTTACAGGGGGCCGTGAGCAGTACTTC.